Listed below are T cell receptor beta chains from one sample, sequenced in a study of blood T cell repertoires in COVID-19. Produced via immunoSEQ multiplex PCR; TCRdb's table is partial and in-frame only. The sample lists tens of thousands of clones; 85% to 95% were seen once. Sequencing used peripheral blood. The receptor set was obtained from a woman aged 65 to 85 with COVID-19, enrolled during active disease. CDR3s include the opening cysteine and the closing phenylalanine or tryptophan. The D gene is left open where the match is weak. Size values are once, few and many counts, or a class for expanded clones, and some rows have none.

>TRBJ2-2|NA|TRBV7-9|NA
CASSLQGSTGELFF
TGTGCCAGCAGCTTGCAGGGGAGTACCGGGGAGCTGTTTTTT
>TRBJ2-7|NA|TRBV6-5|NA
CASSYSGSYEQYF
TGTGCCAGCAGTTATTCCGGTTCCTACGAGCAGTACTTC
>TRBJ1-5|NA|TRBV6-2/TRBV6-3|NA
CASSYSYRLSNQPQHF
TGTGCCAGCAGTTACTCGTACAGGCTAAGCAATCAGCCCCAGCATTTT
>TRBJ1-4|once|TRBV14|NA
CASSQEMRAAANEKLFF
TGTGCCAGCAGCCAAGAAATGAGGGCGGCGGCTAATGAAAAACTGTTTTTT
>TRBJ1-1|few|TRBV3-1/TRBV3-2|TRBD1
CASSPTDRGSEAFF
TGTGCCAGCAGCCCAACCGACAGGGGGTCTGAAGCTTTCTTT
>TRBJ2-1|NA|TRBV2|NA
CASSGVRGRNEQFF
TGTGCCAGCAGTGGGGTCAGGGGCCGGAATGAGCAGTTCTTC
>TRBJ1-1|NA|TRBV30|TRBD1
CAWSATPLQQGLNTEAFF
TGTGCCTGGAGTGCTACCCCCCTCCAACAGGGGCTGAACACTGAAGCTTTCTTT
>TRBJ1-4|NA|TRBV7-9|NA
CASSFGRGDEKLFF
TGTGCCAGCAGCTTTGGCAGGGGCGATGAAAAACTGTTTTTT
>TRBJ2-5|NA|TRBV19|TRBD2
CASSVASSGPPAGETQYF
TGTGCCAGTAGTGTAGCGTCTAGCGGGCCCCCGGCAGGGGAGACCCAGTACTTC
>TRBJ2-5|NA|TRBV28|TRBD1
CASKEGGQGETQYF
TGTGCCAGCAAGGAGGGAGGACAGGGTGAGACCCAGTACTTC
>TRBJ1-1|NA|TRBV28|NA
CASSNQGLDTEAFF
TGTGCCAGCAGTAACCAGGGGCTGGACACTGAAGCTTTCTTT
>TRBJ1-1|NA|TRBV28|TRBD1
CASSQHTDRENTEAFF
TGTGCCAGCAGCCAACATACAGACAGGGAGAACACTGAAGCTTTCTTT
>TRBJ1-1|NA|TRBV2|NA
CASSYPSGGTEAFF
TGTGCCAGCAGTTACCCTTCGGGGGGCACTGAAGCTTTCTTT
>TRBJ2-5|NA|TRBV29-1|NA
CSVDTGLGQETQYF
TGCAGCGTTGACACAGGGTTAGGGCAAGAGACCCAGTACTTC
>TRBJ2-7|NA|TRBV3-1/TRBV3-2|NA
CASSQLGGANLDEQYF
TGTGCCAGCAGCCAATTGGGGGGGGCGAACCTTGACGAGCAGTACTTC
>TRBJ2-5|NA|TRBV5-1|NA
CASSLVVSGGQETQYF
TGCGCCAGCAGCTTGGTAGTCTCAGGGGGGCAAGAGACCCAGTACTTC
>TRBJ2-7|NA|TRBV4-2|NA
CASSQDRTSYEQYF
TGTGCCAGCAGCCAAGATCGTACTAGTTACGAGCAGTACTTC
>TRBJ1-2|NA|TRBV19|NA
CASSIKRAYGYTF
TGTGCCAGTAGTATCAAGCGGGCCTATGGCTACACCTTC
>TRBJ1-5|NA|TRBV29-1|NA
CSVEFGGATAQHF
TGCAGCGTTGAATTCGGGGGGGCAACGGCCCAGCATTTT
>TRBJ1-4|NA|TRBV5-1|NA
CASSSGRTDEKLFF
TGCGCCAGCAGCTCAGGACGGACTGATGAAAAACTGTTTTTT
>TRBJ1-1|NA|TRBV6-2/TRBV6-3|NA
CASSQQRGATFF
TGTGCCAGCAGCCAACAGCGGGGCGCGACTTTCTTT
>TRBJ1-2|NA|TRBV30|NA
CAWSLSYGYTF
TGTGCCTGGAGTTTGAGCTATGGCTACACCTTC
>TRBJ2-1|NA|TRBV6-4|TRBD2
CASSRAGAGYNEQFF
TGTGCCAGCAGTCGGGCGGGAGCTGGGTACAATGAGCAGTTCTTC
>TRBJ1-2|NA|TRBV15|NA
CATSRGFNYGYTF
TGTGCCACCAGCCGGGGTTTTAACTATGGCTACACCTTC
>TRBJ2-7|NA|TRBV3-1/TRBV3-2|NA
CASSQGLAVPYEQYF
TGTGCCAGCAGCCAAGGATTAGCGGTGCCCTACGAGCAGTACTTC
>TRBJ2-5|NA|TRBV11-2|TRBD2
CASSLYVAGVGETQYF
TGTGCCAGCAGCTTATATGTAGCGGGAGTGGGAGAGACCCAGTACTTC
>TRBJ2-6|NA|TRBV10-3|TRBD2
CAISDVLAGAGANVLTF
TGTGCCATCAGTGACGTACTAGCGGGAGCCGGGGCCAACGTCCTGACTTTC
>TRBJ2-1|NA|TRBV30|TRBD2
CAWSGTSGGNNKQFF
TGTGCCTGGAGTGGGACTAGCGGGGGGAACAATAAGCAGTTCTTC
>TRBJ2-3|NA|TRBV25-1|TRBD1
CASSPRTGLSTDTQYF
TGTGCCAGCAGTCCTCGGACAGGCCTTAGCACAGATACGCAGTATTTT
>TRBJ1-1|NA|TRBV7-9|TRBD1
CAPGQGVNTEAFF
TGTGCCCCGGGACAGGGGGTGAACACTGAAGCTTTCTTT
>TRBJ2-5|NA|TRBV6-5|NA
CASRGRQETQYF
TGTGCCAGCAGGGGCAGACAAGAGACCCAGTACTTC
>TRBJ2-7|NA|TRBV7-9|TRBD1
CASSSPGTAYEQYF
TGTGCCAGCAGCTCCCCCGGGACAGCCTACGAGCAGTACTTC
>TRBJ2-2|NA|TRBV7-3|TRBD2
CASSPGLAGAPGSTGELFF
TGTGCCAGCAGTCCAGGACTAGCGGGAGCCCCAGGGAGCACCGGGGAGCTGTTTTTT
>TRBJ1-4|NA|TRBV25-1|TRBD1
CASSGSGTGIYEKLFF
TGTGCCAGCAGTGGGTCCGGGACAGGGATCTATGAAAAACTGTTTTTT
>TRBJ2-1|NA|TRBV7-9|TRBD2
CASTLPLAGGYNEQFF
TGTGCCAGCACCCTCCCCCTAGCGGGGGGATACAATGAGCAGTTCTTC
>TRBJ2-3|NA|TRBV9|NA
CASRGVVADTQYF
TGTGCCAGCAGGGGAGTTGTGGCAGATACGCAGTATTTT
>TRBJ2-1|once|TRBV24-1|TRBD2
CATSDPGTSGTEQFF
TGTGCCACCAGTGACCCCGGGACTAGCGGGACTGAGCAGTTCTTC
>TRBJ1-4|NA|TRBV5-1|TRBD1
CASSQGADEKLFF
TGCGCCAGCAGCCAGGGGGCGGATGAAAAACTGTTTTTT
>TRBJ1-4|NA|TRBV3-1/TRBV3-2|NA
CASSQAGGATNEKLFF
TGTGCCAGCAGCCAAGCGGGAGGGGCAACTAATGAAAAACTGTTTTTT
>TRBJ1-5|NA|TRBV7-2|TRBD1
CASSFGTGTNQPQHF
TGTGCCAGCAGCTTCGGGACAGGGACCAATCAGCCCCAGCATTTT
>TRBJ2-1|once|TRBV29-1|TRBD1
CSERDRGYNEQFF
TGCAGCGAAAGGGACAGGGGCTACAATGAGCAGTTCTTC
>TRBJ1-3|NA|TRBV14|NA
CASSQGALYSGNTIYF
TGTGCCAGCAGCCAAGGAGCCCTATACTCTGGAAACACCATATATTTT
>TRBJ1-5|once|TRBV15|TRBD1
CATSRDKAGGRPQHF
TGTGCCACCAGCAGAGACAAGGCAGGGGGCAGGCCCCAGCATTTT
>TRBJ1-1|NA|TRBV5-1|NA
CASSFRDTDLTEAFF
TGCGCCAGCAGCTTTAGGGACACCGACCTGACTGAAGCTTTCTTT
>TRBJ2-1|NA|TRBV27|TRBD2
CASSSGLAGVNEQFF
TGTGCCAGCAGCTCGGGACTAGCGGGGGTCAATGAGCAGTTCTTC
>TRBJ2-7|NA|TRBV27|NA
CASSRQGSYEQYF
TGTGCCAGCAGCCGCCAGGGATCCTACGAGCAGTACTTC
>TRBJ2-3|NA|TRBV4-2|NA
CASSQVGSASTDTQYF
TGTGCCAGCAGCCAAGTAGGTAGCGCTAGCACAGATACGCAGTATTTT
>TRBJ1-4|NA|TRBV5-1|NA
CASRREQNNEKLFF
TGCGCCAGCAGGAGAGAACAGAATAATGAAAAACTGTTTTTT
>TRBJ2-3|NA|TRBV5-1|NA
CASSLEQGNIDTQYF
TGCGCCAGCAGCTTGGAACAGGGAAATATTGATACGCAGTATTTT
>TRBJ1-1|once|TRBV10-3|NA
CATQPPGGTEAFF
TGTGCCACCCAGCCGCCAGGTGGCACTGAAGCTTTCTTT
>TRBJ2-7|NA|TRBV19|NA
CASSIDRDNEQYF
TGTGCCAGTAGTATTGATCGGGACAACGAGCAGTACTTC
>TRBJ2-1|NA|TRBV24-1|TRBD1
CATSDLGQGAWNEQFF
TGTGCCACCAGTGATTTGGGACAGGGGGCATGGAATGAGCAGTTCTTC
>TRBJ1-1|NA|TRBV10-3|NA
CAISGGAGALAFF
TGTGCCATCAGTGGTGGTGCAGGGGCCCTGGCTTTCTTT
>TRBJ1-4|NA|TRBV3-1/TRBV3-2|NA
CASSSSGLDEKLFF
TGTGCCAGCAGTTCTTCAGGGTTGGATGAAAAACTGTTTTTT
>TRBJ1-1|once|TRBV5-1|NA
CASSLDGKGTEAFF
TGCGCCAGCAGCTTGGACGGTAAGGGGACTGAAGCTTTCTTT
>TRBJ2-1|NA|TRBV7-2|NA
CASSLRLVGNEQFF
TGTGCCAGCAGCTTACGACTAGTGGGCAATGAGCAGTTCTTC
>TRBJ2-1|NA|TRBV7-3|TRBD2
CASSLSSGEYNEQFF
TGTGCCAGCAGCTTATCTAGCGGAGAATACAATGAGCAGTTCTTC